This T cell receptor beta chain emerged from a study of T cells in Graves' hyperthyroidism and ophthalmopathy. Study overall: Peripheral blood draws took place at initial diagnosis, ahead of any treatment. Overall study results and limits: Blood shared most expanded thyroid clonotypes above 0.001. Prediction of ophthalmopathy progression came a median roughly 6.4 months pre-onset.

Template material for amplifying TCR beta CDR3 regions consisted of RNA transcripts. A set of HTBI primers served as the primers for a first-round RT-PCR of the TCR CDR3. TCRdb called the multiplex PCR reads again in MiXCR, with one record for every CDR3 protein. The sample lists about 400,000 distinct CDR3 sequences, roughly an eighth occurring once. This clonotype has a count of ten or more. Its antigen is not identified. There are 16 residues in the CDR3. Germline CDR1 reads MDHEN; CDR2 reads SYDVKM. Trimming pared 1 base from V and 8 bases from J, leaving 18 bases between. The rearrangement links TRBV28 to TRBJ2-1; no firm D call. This TCR was sampled from a man in his forties or fifties with Graves' ophthalmopathy. Sequenced sample: blood. CDR3 nucleotides: TGTGCCAGCAGTTTATCAGGCAGGTCTTACTATGATGAGCAGTTCTTC. It translates to CASSLSGRSYYDEQFF.